This T cell receptor (beta chain) was recovered during a study of blood T cell repertoires in COVID-19. J was trimmed by 4 bases and V by 7 bases; bases with no gene match: 3. The CDR3 has 12 amino acids. The V gene's germline CDR1 is MDHEN and CDR2 SYDVKM. Using immunoSEQ multiplex PCR, the repertoire was profiled, and TCRdb retains in-frame clones only, with some absent. Of around 240,000 clones listed, approximately 84% were seen once; the top ten hold 1.5% to 2%. The chain employs TRBV28 and TRBJ1-2; 7 bases are shared with TRBD1. The origin of this receptor is a woman of 80 years or more with acute or convalescent COVID-19. The sequencing sample was made of peripheral blood. The CDR3 DNA sequence: TGTGCCAGCAACGACAGGGTCTATGGCTACACCTTC. Its protein is CASNDRVYGYTF.